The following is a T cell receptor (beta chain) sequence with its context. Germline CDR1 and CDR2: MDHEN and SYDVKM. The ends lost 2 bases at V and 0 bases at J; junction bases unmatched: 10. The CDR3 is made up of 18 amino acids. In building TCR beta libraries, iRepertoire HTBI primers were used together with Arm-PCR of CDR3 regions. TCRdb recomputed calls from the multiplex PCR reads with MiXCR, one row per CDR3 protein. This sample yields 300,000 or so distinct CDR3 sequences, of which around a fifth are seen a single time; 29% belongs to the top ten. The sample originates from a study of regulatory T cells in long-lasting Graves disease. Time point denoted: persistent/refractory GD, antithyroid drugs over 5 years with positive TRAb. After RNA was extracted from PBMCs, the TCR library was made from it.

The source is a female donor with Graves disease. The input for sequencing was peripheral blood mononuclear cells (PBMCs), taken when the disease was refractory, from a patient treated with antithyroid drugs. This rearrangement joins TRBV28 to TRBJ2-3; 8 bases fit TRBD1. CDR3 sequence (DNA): TGTGCCAGCAGTTTAATTGAGGGGGACAGGCCTAGCACAGATACGCAGTATTTT. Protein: CASSLIEGDRPSTDTQYF.